A selection of T cell receptor beta chains follows, all from one sample in a study of control samples from healthy donors and cancer patients. Profiling relied on immunoSEQ multiplex PCR, and the TCRdb table lists in-frame clones only, not all of them. The sample holds 110,000 or so clones, approximately 90% seen once. Sequencing was performed on blood. The source is a human donor in good health. The donor label of this sample is uncertain. Each CDR3 is given with its conserved first and last residue. The order of the fields is clone size, D gene, J gene, V gene, CDR3 protein, CDR3 DNA. The D gene is left open where the match is weak. Only some rows state a clone size, as once, few, many or a class for expanded clones.

NA	NA	TRBJ1-1	TRBV6-2/TRBV6-3	CASSVGRGVWNTEAFF	TGTGCCAGCAGCGTCGGTAGGGGGGTCTGGAACACTGAAGCTTTCTTT
NA	NA	TRBJ1-5	TRBV20-1	CSASPRFNQPQHF	TGCAGTGCTAGTCCCCGGTTCAATCAGCCCCAGCATTTT
once	NA	TRBJ2-3	TRBV6-5	CASRAGTSVTDTQYF	TGTGCCAGCAGGGCCGGGACTTCCGTCACAGATACGCAGTATTTT
once	TRBD2	TRBJ2-7	TRBV12-3/TRBV12-4	CASRWSGGYEQYF	TGTGCCAGCCGATGGTCGGGGGGATACGAGCAGTACTTC
NA	NA	TRBJ2-2	TRBV5-1	CASSFSRSIGELFF	TGCGCCAGCAGCTTTTCTCGGAGCATCGGGGAGCTGTTTTTT
NA	NA	TRBJ2-5	TRBV18	CASSRVDGQETQYF	TGTGCCAGCTCAAGAGTCGACGGCCAAGAGACCCAGTACTTC
NA	NA	TRBJ1-5	TRBV27	CASRSGQNSNQPQHF	TGTGCCAGCAGAAGCGGACAAAACAGCAATCAGCCCCAGCATTTT
NA	TRBD1	TRBJ2-7	TRBV5-1	CASSPWDRVLSYEQYF	TGCGCCAGCAGCCCCTGGGACAGGGTCCTCTCCTACGAGCAGTACTTC
NA	NA	TRBJ1-1	TRBV29-1	CSGYKNTEAFF	TGCAGCGGTTATAAGAACACTGAAGCTTTCTTT
NA	TRBD1	TRBJ2-3	TRBV11-2	CASTLRRGQGPDTQYF	TGTGCCAGCACCCTTAGAAGGGGACAGGGCCCAGATACGCAGTATTTT
NA	NA	TRBJ2-7	TRBV30	CAWSVLGGQDEQYF	TGTGCCTGGAGTGTACTTGGGGGGCAGGACGAGCAGTACTTC
NA	NA	TRBJ2-7	TRBV7-2	CASSYPGRSYEQYF	TGTGCCAGCAGCTACCCGGGACGCTCCTACGAGCAGTACTTC
NA	NA	TRBJ2-7	TRBV2	CASSVETGYEQYF	TGTGCCAGCAGTGTCGAGACAGGCTACGAGCAGTACTTC
NA	TRBD1	TRBJ2-1	TRBV7-9	CASSPQTDRVRNEQFF	TGTGCCAGCAGCCCCCAGACGGACAGGGTGCGGAATGAGCAGTTCTTC
NA	TRBD1	TRBJ2-1	TRBV11-2	CASSLDGTVNEQFF	TGTGCCAGCAGCTTAGACGGGACAGTCAATGAGCAGTTCTTC
NA	NA	TRBJ1-5	TRBV2	CASSKGIDSNQPQHF	TGTGCCAGCAGTAAGGGAATCGATAGCAATCAGCCCCAGCATTTT
NA	NA	TRBJ1-1	TRBV5-4	CASSTNNDGTEAFF	TGTGCCAGCAGCACAAACAACGACGGGACTGAAGCTTTCTTT
NA	NA	TRBJ2-2	TRBV27	CACFFGGQNTGELFF	TGTGCCTGCTTTTTCGGGGGCCAGAACACCGGGGAGCTGTTTTTT
NA	NA	TRBJ2-1	TRBV4-1	CASSQGEYNEQFF	TGCGCCAGCAGCCAAGGCGAATACAATGAGCAGTTCTTC
NA	NA	TRBJ1-2	TRBV5-1	CASSLFPGARTNNYGYTF	TGCGCCAGCAGCTTGTTCCCGGGGGCCAGGACGAATAACTATGGCTACACCTTC
NA	TRBD1	TRBJ2-3	TRBV24-1	CATSDNRQGADTQYF	TGTGCCACCAGTGATAACCGACAGGGCGCAGATACGCAGTATTTT
NA	TRBD2	TRBJ2-1	TRBV24-1	CATSDGGTTYNEQFF	TGTGCCACCAGTGACGGAGGGACTACTTACAATGAGCAGTTCTTC
NA	NA	TRBJ2-7	TRBV7-3	CASSLQAYSYEQYF	TGTGCCAGCAGCTTACAGGCTTACTCCTACGAGCAGTACTTC
NA	TRBD1	TRBJ2-1	TRBV19	CASRTRQGATYNEQFF	TGTGCCAGTAGGACTCGGCAGGGGGCGACCTACAATGAGCAGTTCTTC
NA	TRBD1	TRBJ1-1	TRBV5-4	CASSPTGGTTEAFF	TGTGCCAGCAGCCCAACAGGGGGGACCACTGAAGCTTTCTTT
NA	TRBD1	TRBJ2-4	TRBV19	CASSKGQGENIQYF	TGTGCCAGTAGTAAAGGACAGGGAGAAAACATTCAGTACTTC
NA	TRBD1	TRBJ1-2	TRBV19	CASSKGQSYGYTF	TGTGCCAGTAGTAAGGGACAGTCTTATGGCTACACCTTC
NA	TRBD1	TRBJ2-5	TRBV5-1	CASSPLGQGHETQYF	TGCGCCAGCAGCCCTCTAGGACAGGGGCATGAGACCCAGTACTTC
NA	TRBD1	TRBJ2-2	TRBV30	CAWRVDRGRTGELFF	TGTGCCTGGAGAGTGGACAGGGGGAGAACCGGGGAGCTGTTTTTT
NA	NA	TRBJ2-2	TRBV6-5	CASSQGLNTGELFF	TGTGCCAGCAGTCAGGGGTTGAACACCGGGGAGCTGTTTTTT
NA	NA	TRBJ1-4	TRBV24-1	CATSDRNEKLFF	TGTGCCACCAGTGATCGAAATGAAAAACTGTTTTTT
few	NA	TRBJ1-1	TRBV19	CASSLGYLQARGRTEAFF	TGTGCCAGTAGCCTCGGGTATTTACAGGCTAGAGGGCGAACTGAAGCTTTCTTT
NA	NA	TRBJ2-6	TRBV6-2/TRBV6-3	CASSYADSGANVLTF	TGTGCCAGCAGTTACGCAGACTCTGGGGCCAACGTCCTGACTTTC
NA	NA	TRBJ2-1	TRBV11-2	CASSLAGSANEQFF	TGTGCCAGCAGCTTAGCTGGCTCCGCCAATGAGCAGTTCTTC
NA	NA	TRBJ1-2	TRBV5-4	CASSPDSLVHRANYGYTF	TGTGCCAGCAGCCCGGACAGTCTAGTCCACAGGGCTAACTATGGCTACACCTTC
NA	NA	TRBJ2-7	TRBV7-2	CASSQTIQTYEQYF	TGTGCCAGCAGCCAAACTATACAGACCTACGAGCAGTACTTC
few	NA	TRBJ1-2	TRBV14	CASSQERGQGTYGYTF	TGTGCCAGCAGCCAAGAACGAGGGCAGGGGACCTATGGCTACACCTTC
NA	TRBD1	TRBJ2-2	TRBV9	CASSVGQGARTGELFF	TGTGCCAGCAGCGTAGGGCAGGGGGCGCGAACCGGGGAGCTGTTTTTT
NA	TRBD2	TRBJ2-3	TRBV25-1	CASSSQRGVGTDTQYF	TGTGCCAGCAGTAGCCAGCGGGGGGTAGGCACAGATACGCAGTATTTT
NA	NA	TRBJ2-3	TRBV18	CASSRGTPSTDTQYF	TGTGCCAGCTCACGCGGGACACCGAGCACAGATACGCAGTATTTT
NA	TRBD1	TRBJ1-1	TRBV5-4	CASSLPPQGATEAFF	TGTGCCAGCAGCCTCCCCCCACAGGGGGCGACTGAAGCTTTCTTT
NA	TRBD1	TRBJ1-5	TRBV28	CASRIASGTGGARQLRPQHF	TGTGCCAGCAGAATCGCATCCGGGACAGGGGGTGCCCGACAACTTCGGCCCCAGCATTTT
NA	NA	TRBJ1-1	TRBV14	CASSEDMAGEAFF	TGTGCCAGCAGCGAAGACATGGCGGGTGAAGCTTTCTTT
NA	NA	TRBJ2-7	TRBV9	CASSPGYEQYF	TGTGCCAGCAGCCCCGGTTACGAGCAGTACTTC
NA	TRBD1	TRBJ1-1	TRBV18	CASSSQGTEAFF	TGTGCCAGCTCGTCACAGGGGACCGAAGCTTTCTTT
NA	TRBD1	TRBJ1-1	TRBV2	CASTRQGSNTEAFF	TGTGCCAGCACCAGACAGGGGTCGAACACTGAAGCTTTCTTT
NA	NA	TRBJ2-7	TRBV7-9	CASNRLTSYEQYF	TGTGCCAGCAACCGACTGACGTCCTACGAGCAGTACTTC
NA	NA	TRBJ2-2	TRBV10-3	CAAGEVASTGELFF	TGTGCCGCCGGCGAGGTAGCCTCCACCGGGGAGCTGTTTTTT
NA	NA	TRBJ1-1	TRBV9	CASSVAWGQEAFF	TGTGCCAGCAGCGTAGCGTGGGGTCAAGAAGCTTTCTTT
few	TRBD1	TRBJ2-1	TRBV10-2	CASTFPTGNSFNEQFF	TGCGCCAGCACCTTCCCGACAGGGAATTCCTTCAATGAGCAGTTCTTC